The source of this T cell receptor beta chain is a study of T cells after yellow fever vaccination. Whole-study findings and limits: By day 5 rather than day 15, the secondary response had peaked, though it was weaker. Subsequent to the booster, the majority of primary-vaccination clones reappeared (about 97% CD4, approximately 85% CD8).

The CDR3 runs to 12 residues. Deletions cut 5 bases from V and 3 bases from J, with 8 bases between. The V gene's germline CDR1 is DFQATT and CDR2 SNEGSKA (reference sequence). This clonotype was counted between two and nine times. Its antigen is not identified. Template-switching 5'RACE yielded the TCR cDNA; a universal primer site and UMIs were added in the process. TCRdb used MiXCR to reprocess the 5' RACE reads, holding one entry per CDR3 protein. This table holds 450,000 to 650,000 distinct CDR3 sequences, less than 25% found once. The chain carries TRBV20-1 and TRBJ1-5; D unresolved. This specimen consisted of PBMCs, obtained approximately 22 days after the first yellow fever vaccination. The receptor's source is a man aged 18 to 29 who received the YFV17D yellow fever vaccine. The CDR3 sequence is CSAGRYNQPQHF. The CDR3 DNA follows: TGCAGTGCTGGACGGTACAATCAGCCCCAGCATTTT.